These 8 T cell receptor beta chains originate from one sample sequenced in a study of graft-versus-host responses after intestinal transplantation. Method: immunoSEQ multiplex PCR; TCRdb's copy keeps in-frame clones and lacks some. The sample lists nearly 45,000 clones, 75% to 95% occurring once. The sequenced sample was PBMCs, obtained 524 days after transplant. The source of these receptors is a human patient who received an intestinal transplant, so some T cells may come from the graft donor.

As DNA, the CDR3 is TGTGCCAGTACTCAGGGCTGGGATCGAGGCACAGATACGCAGTATTTT. It translates to CASTQGWDRGTDTQYF. The chain is built from TRBV19 and TRBJ2-3, with TRBD1 as a possible D gene (5 bases). CDR1 and CDR2 (germline): LNHDA, SQIVND (reference sequence). V was pared by 7 bases and J by 1 base, with 18 bases between. This CDR3 has 16 amino acids. Full variable domain (rest looked up from reference TRBV19 and TRBJ2-3): DGGITQSPKYLFRKEGQNVTLSCEQNLNHDAMYWYRQDPGQGLRLIYYSQIVNDFQKGDIAEGYSVSREKKESFPLTVTSAQKNPTAFYLCASTQGWDRGTDTQYFGPGTRLTVL.

This clone has just one count. J is TRBJ2-5 and V is TRBV9; the D is unclear. V dropped 3 bases and J dropped 1 base, with 16 bases sitting between them. The CDR3 covers 16 residues. From germline, CDR1 is SGDLS and CDR2 YYNGEE. CDR3 nucleotide sequence: TGTGCCAGCAGCGCGGAAGGGCTTAGTTCCCAAGAGACCCAGTACTTC. Encoded protein: CASSAEGLSSQETQYF. The full variable domain, in which reference TRBV9 and TRBJ2-5 provide the parts outside the CDR3, is DSGVTQTPKHLITATGQRVTLRCSPRSGDLSVYWYQQSLDQGLQFLIQYYNGEERAKGNILERFSAQQFPDLHSELNLSSLELGDSALYFCASSAEGLSSQETQYFGPGTRLLVL.

This sequence joins TRBV4-1 and TRBJ2-7; D uncertain. Looked up from germline, CDR1 is MGHRA and CDR2 is YSYEKL. The CDR3 runs to 14 residues. Trimming pared 2 bases from V and 2 bases from J, leaving 10 bases between. The CDR3 coding sequence is TGCGCCAGCAGCCAATCCATCGGTCCCTACGAGCAGTACTTC. Its protein product is CASSQSIGPYEQYF.

V usage is TRBV5-1 and J usage is TRBJ2-1, with D tentatively TRBD2 (6 bases). V lost 2 bases and J lost 5, with 14 bases in between. The germline gives CDR1 SGHRS, CDR2 YFSETQ. The CDR3 is 15 amino acids. CDR3 nucleotide sequence: TGCGCCAGCAGCTTACCCGGGACTTTAGACAATGAGCAGTTCTTC. Its translation is CASSLPGTLDNEQFF.

The CDR3 sequence: CASGQGANSYEQYF. The DNA for the CDR3 is TGTGCCAGTGGACAGGGGGCCAACTCCTACGAGCAGTACTTC. The chain recombines TRBV2 with TRBJ2-7; 11 bases align to TRBD1. This CDR3 is 14 amino acids long. J lost 0 bases, V lost 9 bases, and 4 bases had no gene match. Germline V gives CDR1 SNHLY, CDR2 FYNNEI.

The CDR3 reads CASSVAEGWIYGYTF. DNA of the CDR3: TGTGCCAGCAGCGTAGCTGAGGGTTGGATCTATGGCTACACCTTC. The V and J genes are TRBV9 and TRBJ1-2; D not certain. CDR1 and CDR2 (germline): SGDLS, YYNGEE. V lost 0 bases and J 4 bases, leaving 13 bases between the germline ends. The CDR3 totals 15 residues.

This chain uses TRBV18 with TRBJ1-1; tentatively, D is TRBD1 (5 bases). This CDR3 is 14 amino acids long. CDR1 is KGHSH, CDR2 LQKENI, per germline. Trimming took 6 bases from V and 3 from J, leaving 14 bases between them. In nucleotides, the CDR3 is TGTGCCAGCTCTAAGGGGAGGGATGACACTGAAGCTTTCTTT. It translates to CASSKGRDDTEAFF.

V usage is TRBV6-1 and J usage is TRBJ2-2; the D is unclear. Germline V gene lookup returns CDR1 MNHNS and CDR2 SASEGT. CDR3 length: 14 residues. Trimming took 6 bases from V and 1 from J, leaving 9 bases between them. The CDR3 DNA follows: TGTGCCAGCAGCTTCCAGGTGAACACCGGGGAGCTGTTTTTT. This sequence encodes CASSFQVNTGELFF.